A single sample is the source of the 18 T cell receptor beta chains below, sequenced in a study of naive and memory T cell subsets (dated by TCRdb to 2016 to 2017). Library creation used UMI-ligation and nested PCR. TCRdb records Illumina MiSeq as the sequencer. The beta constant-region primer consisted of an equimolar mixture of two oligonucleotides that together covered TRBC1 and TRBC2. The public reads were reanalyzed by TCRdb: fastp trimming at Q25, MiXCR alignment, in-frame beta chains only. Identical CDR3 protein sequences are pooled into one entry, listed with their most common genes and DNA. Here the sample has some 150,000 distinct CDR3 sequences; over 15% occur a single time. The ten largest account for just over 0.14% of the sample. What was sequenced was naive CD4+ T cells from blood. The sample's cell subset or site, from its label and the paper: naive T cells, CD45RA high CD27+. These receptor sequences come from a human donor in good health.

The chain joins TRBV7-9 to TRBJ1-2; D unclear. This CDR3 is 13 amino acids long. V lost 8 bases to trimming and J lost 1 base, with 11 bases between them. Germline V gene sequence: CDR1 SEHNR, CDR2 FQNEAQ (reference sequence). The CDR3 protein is CASHGEVNYGYTF. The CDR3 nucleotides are TGTGCCAGCCATGGGGAGGTTAACTATGGCTACACCTTC.

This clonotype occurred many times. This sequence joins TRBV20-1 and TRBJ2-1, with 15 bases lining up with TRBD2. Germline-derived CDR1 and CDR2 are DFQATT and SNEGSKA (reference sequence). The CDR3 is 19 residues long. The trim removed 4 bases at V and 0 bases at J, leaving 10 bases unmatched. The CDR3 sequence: CSATPGLAGGRSSYNEQFF. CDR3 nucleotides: TGCAGTGCTACTCCGGGACTAGCGGGAGGTAGGAGCTCCTACAATGAGCAGTTCTTC.

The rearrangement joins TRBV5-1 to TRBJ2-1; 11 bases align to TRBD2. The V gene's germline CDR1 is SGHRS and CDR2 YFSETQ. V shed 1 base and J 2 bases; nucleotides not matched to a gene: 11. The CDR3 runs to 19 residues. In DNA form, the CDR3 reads TGCGCCAGCAGCTTGCGAGAACTACAGACTAGCGGGACCTACAATGAGCAGTTCTTC. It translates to CASSLRELQTSGTYNEQFF.

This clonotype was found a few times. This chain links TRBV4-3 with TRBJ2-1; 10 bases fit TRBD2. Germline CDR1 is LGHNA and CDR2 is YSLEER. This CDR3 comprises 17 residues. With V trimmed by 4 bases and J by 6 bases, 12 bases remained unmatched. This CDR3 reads CASSPLPLAGGTNEQFF. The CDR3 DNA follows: TGCGCCAGCAGCCCCCTACCATTAGCGGGAGGTACCAATGAGCAGTTCTTC.

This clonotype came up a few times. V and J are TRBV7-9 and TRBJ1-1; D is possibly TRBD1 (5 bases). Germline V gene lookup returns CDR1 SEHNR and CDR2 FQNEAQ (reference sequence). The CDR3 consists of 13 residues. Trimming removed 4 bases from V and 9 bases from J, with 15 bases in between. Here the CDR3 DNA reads TGTGCCAGCAGCTACGCGGAGGGGATTCAAGCTTTCTTT. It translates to CASSYAEGIQAFF.

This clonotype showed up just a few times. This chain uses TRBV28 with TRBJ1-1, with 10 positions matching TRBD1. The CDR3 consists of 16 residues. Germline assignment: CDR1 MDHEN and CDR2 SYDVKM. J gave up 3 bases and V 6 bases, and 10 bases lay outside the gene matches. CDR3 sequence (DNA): TGTGCCAGCAGGTCGCCGACAGGGGGCGGGGACACTGAAGCTTTCTTT. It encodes CASRSPTGGGDTEAFF.

The CDR3 reads CASSPTGTAVYGYTF. Here the CDR3 DNA reads TGTGCCAGCAGCCCAACCGGGACGGCGGTCTATGGCTACACCTTC. This chain joins TRBV9 and TRBJ1-2; D may be TRBD1 (5 bases). Germline assignment: CDR1 SGDLS and CDR2 YYNGEE. This CDR3 region has 15 residues. The V gene lost 4 bases and the J gene lost 4 bases, with 17 bases spanning the gap.

The CDR3 DNA is TGCGCCAGCAGCTTGAACAGGGTCGCAGAGACCCAGTACTTC. Translating gives CASSLNRVAETQYF. V usage is TRBV5-1 and J usage is TRBJ2-5, with TRBD1 as a possible D gene (6 bases). With 1 base removed from V and 4 bases from J, the gap between germline ends came to 11 bases. CDR3 length: 14 amino acids. The germline gives CDR1 SGHRS, CDR2 YFSETQ.

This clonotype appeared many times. CDR3 sequence: CATSRGGNQETQYF. The CDR3 DNA follows: TGTGCCACCAGCAGGGGGGGAAACCAAGAGACCCAGTACTTC. The rearrangement joins TRBV15 to TRBJ2-5; maybe TRBD2 (6 bases). Germline V gene lookup returns CDR1 LNHNV and CDR2 YYDKDF (reference sequence). This CDR3 is 14 amino acids long. Trimming stripped 3 bases from V and 0 bases from J, with 8 bases between.

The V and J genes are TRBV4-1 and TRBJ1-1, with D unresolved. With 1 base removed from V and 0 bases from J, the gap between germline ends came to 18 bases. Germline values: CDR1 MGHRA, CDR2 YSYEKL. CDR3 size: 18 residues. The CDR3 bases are TGCGCCAGCAGCCAAGGATCAGGCGGAGTTTTCATGAACACTGAAGCTTTCTTT. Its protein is CASSQGSGGVFMNTEAFF.

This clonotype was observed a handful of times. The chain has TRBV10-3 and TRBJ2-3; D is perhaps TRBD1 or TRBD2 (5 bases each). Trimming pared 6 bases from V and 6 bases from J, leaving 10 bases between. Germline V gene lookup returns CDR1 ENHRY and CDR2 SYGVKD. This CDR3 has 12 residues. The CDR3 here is CAISRDGDTQYF. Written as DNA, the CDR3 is TGTGCCATCAGCCGGGACGGTGATACGCAGTATTTT.

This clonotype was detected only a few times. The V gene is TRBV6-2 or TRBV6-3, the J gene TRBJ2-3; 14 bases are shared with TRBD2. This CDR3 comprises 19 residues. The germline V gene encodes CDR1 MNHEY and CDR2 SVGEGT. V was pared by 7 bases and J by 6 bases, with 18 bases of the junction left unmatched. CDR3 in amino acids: CASIGTSGSRGNPSDTQYF. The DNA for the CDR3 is TGTGCCAGCATTGGGACTAGCGGGAGCAGGGGTAATCCCAGCGATACGCAGTATTTT.

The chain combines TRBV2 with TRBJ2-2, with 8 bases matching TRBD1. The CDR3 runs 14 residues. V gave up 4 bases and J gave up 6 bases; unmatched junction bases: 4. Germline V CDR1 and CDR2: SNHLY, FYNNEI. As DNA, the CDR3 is TGTGCCAGCAGTGCGGACAGGGCGGCCGGGGAGCTGTTTTTT. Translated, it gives CASSADRAAGELFF. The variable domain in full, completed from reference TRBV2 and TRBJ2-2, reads EPEVTQTPSHQVTQMGQEVILRCVPISNHLYFYWYRQILGQKVEFLVSFYNNEISEKSEIFDDQFSVERPDGSNFTLKIRSTKLEDSAMYFCASSADRAAGELFFGEGSRLTVL.

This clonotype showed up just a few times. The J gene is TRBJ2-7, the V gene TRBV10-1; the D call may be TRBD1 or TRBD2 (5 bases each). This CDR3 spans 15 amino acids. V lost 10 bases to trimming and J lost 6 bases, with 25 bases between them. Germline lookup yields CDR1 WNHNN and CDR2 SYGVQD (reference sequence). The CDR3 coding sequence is TGCGCCACCGGGACCGCCCTCGGTGGGACCGGCGAGCAGTACTTC. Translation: CATGTALGGTGEQYF.

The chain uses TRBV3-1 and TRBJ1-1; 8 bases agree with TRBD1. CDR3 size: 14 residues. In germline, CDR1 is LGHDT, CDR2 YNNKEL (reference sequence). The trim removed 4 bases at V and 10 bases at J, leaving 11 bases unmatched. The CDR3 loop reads CASSPGTGPLIAFF. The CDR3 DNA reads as TGTGCCAGCAGCCCCGGGACAGGCCCGCTTATAGCTTTCTTT.

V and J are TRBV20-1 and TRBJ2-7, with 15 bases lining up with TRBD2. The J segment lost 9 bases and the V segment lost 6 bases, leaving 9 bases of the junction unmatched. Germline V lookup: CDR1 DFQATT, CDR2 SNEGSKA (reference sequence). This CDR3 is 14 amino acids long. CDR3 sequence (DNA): TGCAGTGCCACACGGACTAGCGGGAGGGCCGGGCAGTACTTC. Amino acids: CSATRTSGRAGQYF.

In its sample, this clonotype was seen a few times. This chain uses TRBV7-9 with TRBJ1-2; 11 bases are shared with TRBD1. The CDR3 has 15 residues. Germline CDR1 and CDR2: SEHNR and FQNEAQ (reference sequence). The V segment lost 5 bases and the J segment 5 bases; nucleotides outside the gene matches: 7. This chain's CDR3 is CASSPGTGGRYGYTF. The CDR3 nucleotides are TGTGCCAGCAGCCCAGGGACAGGGGGAAGGTATGGCTACACCTTC.

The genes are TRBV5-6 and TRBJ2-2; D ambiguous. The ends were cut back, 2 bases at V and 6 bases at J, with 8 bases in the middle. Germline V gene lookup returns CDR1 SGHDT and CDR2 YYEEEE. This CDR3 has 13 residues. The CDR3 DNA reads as TGTGCCAGCAGCTTCTCTGGGGCCGGGGAGCTGTTTTTT. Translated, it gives CASSFSGAGELFF.